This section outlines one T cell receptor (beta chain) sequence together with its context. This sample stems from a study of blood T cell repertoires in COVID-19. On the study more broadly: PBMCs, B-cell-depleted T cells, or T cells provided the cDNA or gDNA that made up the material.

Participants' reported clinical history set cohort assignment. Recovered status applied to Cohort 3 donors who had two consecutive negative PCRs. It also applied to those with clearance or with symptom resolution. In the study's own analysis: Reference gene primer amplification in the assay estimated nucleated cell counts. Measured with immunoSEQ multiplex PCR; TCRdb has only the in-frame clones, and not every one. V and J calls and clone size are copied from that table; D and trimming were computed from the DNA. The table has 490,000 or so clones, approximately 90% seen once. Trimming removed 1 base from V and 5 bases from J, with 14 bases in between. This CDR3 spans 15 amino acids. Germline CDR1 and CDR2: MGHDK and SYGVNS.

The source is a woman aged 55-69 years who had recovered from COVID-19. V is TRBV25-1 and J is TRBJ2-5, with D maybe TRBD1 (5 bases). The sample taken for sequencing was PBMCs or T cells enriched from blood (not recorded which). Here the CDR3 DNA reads TGTGCCAGCAGTGAATTCAGGGCGCAGGTGGAGACCCAGTACTTC. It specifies CASSEFRAQVETQYF.